The T cell receptor beta chain described here comes from a study of blood T cell repertoires in COVID-19. Whole-study context: COVID-19 samples collected from the United States, Italy and Spain covered acute and convalescent phases. PBMCs, B-cell-depleted T cells, or T cells were the source of the cDNA or gDNA that made up the material.

In the study's own analysis: For nucleated cells, counts were estimated from reference gene primer amplification. Repertoires were generated with immunoSEQ multiplex PCR, while TCRdb's copy carries only in-frame clones and drops some. V and J calls and clone size are as listed in that table; D and trimming were resolved from the DNA. Of around 360,000 clones in the sample, roughly 87% were seen once. This clone has more than one count but fewer than ten. V trimming: 6 bases; J trimming: 3 bases; junction bases outside the gene matches: 8. The CDR3 is 15 residues long. Germline-derived CDR1 and CDR2 are MRHNA and SNTAGT. Clinical history reported by participants formed the basis on which cohorts were assigned.

Specimen: PBMCs or T cells enriched from blood (not recorded which). This TCR was sampled from a woman aged 25 to 39 who had recovered from COVID-19. This chain joins TRBV6-4 and TRBJ1-2; 9 nucleotides agree with TRBD1. CDR3 sequence (DNA): TGTGCCAGCAGAGCGCGAGGACAGGGGCACTATGGCTACACCTTC. It codes for CASRARGQGHYGYTF.